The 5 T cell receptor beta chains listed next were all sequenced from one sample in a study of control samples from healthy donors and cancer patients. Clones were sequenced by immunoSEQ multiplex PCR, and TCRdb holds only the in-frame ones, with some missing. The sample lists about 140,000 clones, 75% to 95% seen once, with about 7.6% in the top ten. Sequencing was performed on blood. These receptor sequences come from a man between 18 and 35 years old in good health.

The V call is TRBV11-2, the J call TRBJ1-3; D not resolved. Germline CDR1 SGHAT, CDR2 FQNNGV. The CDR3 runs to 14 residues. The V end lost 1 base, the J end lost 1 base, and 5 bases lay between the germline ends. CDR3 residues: CASSLGDSGNTIYF. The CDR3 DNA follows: TGTGCCAGCAGCTTAGGGGATTCTGGAAACACCATATATTTT. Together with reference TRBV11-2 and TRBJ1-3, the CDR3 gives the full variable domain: EAGVAQSPRYKIIEKRQSVAFWCNPISGHATLYWYQQILGQGPKLLIQFQNNGVVDDSQLPKDRFSAERLKGVDSTLKIQPAKLEDSAVYLCASSLGDSGNTIYFGEGSWLTVV.

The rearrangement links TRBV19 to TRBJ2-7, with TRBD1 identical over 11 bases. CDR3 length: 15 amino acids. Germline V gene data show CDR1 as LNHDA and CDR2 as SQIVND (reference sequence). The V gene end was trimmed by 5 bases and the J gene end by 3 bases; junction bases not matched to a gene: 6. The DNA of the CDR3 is TGTGCCAGTAGTTACGGACAGGGGGCGAGCTACGAGCAGTACTTC. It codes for CASSYGQGASYEQYF.

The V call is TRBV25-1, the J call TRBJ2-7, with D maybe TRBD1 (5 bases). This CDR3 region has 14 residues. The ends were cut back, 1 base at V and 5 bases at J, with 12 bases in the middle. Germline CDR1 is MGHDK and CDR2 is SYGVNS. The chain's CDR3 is CASSESGSGHEQYF. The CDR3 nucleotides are TGTGCCAGCAGTGAATCCGGGTCAGGGCACGAGCAGTACTTC.

Written as DNA, the CDR3 is TGTGCCAGCAGCTTATTACTAGCGGGGGGCGGTGAGACCCAGTACTTC. Translation gives CASSLLLAGGGETQYF. The rearrangement uses TRBV7-2 and TRBJ2-5; 12 bases line up with TRBD2. The germline gives CDR1 SGHTA, CDR2 FQGNSA. Losses at the gene ends were 2 bases for V and 5 bases for J; bases not matched to a gene: 6. The CDR3 extends over 16 amino acids. The entire variable domain, with the rest obtained from reference TRBV7-2 and TRBJ2-5, is as follows: GAGVSQSPSNKVTEKGKDVELRCDPISGHTALYWYRQSLGQGLEFLIYFQGNSAPDKSGLPSDRFSAERTGGSVSTLTIQRTQQEDSAVYLCASSLLLAGGGETQYFGPGTRLLVL.

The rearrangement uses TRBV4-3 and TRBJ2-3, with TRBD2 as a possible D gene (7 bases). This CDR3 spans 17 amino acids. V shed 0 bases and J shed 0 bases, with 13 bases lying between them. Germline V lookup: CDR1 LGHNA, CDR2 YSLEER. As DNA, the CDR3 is TGCGCCAGCAGCCAAGATGTGGGGGGGGCGAGCACAGATACGCAGTATTTT. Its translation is CASSQDVGGASTDTQYF.